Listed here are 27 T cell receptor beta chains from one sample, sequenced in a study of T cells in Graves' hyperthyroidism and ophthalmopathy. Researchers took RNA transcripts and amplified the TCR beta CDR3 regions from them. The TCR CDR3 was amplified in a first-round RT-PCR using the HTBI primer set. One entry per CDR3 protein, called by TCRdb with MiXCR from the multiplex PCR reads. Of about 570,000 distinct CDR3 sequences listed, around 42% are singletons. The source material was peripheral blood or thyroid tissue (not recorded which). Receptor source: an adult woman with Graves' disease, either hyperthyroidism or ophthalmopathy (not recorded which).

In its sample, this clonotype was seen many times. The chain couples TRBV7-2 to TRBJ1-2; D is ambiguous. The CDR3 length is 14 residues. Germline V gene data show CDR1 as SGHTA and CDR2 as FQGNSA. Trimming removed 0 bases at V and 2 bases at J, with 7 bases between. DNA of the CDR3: TGTGCCAGCAGCTTAGCGGCGGAAAACTATGGCTACACCTTC. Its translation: CASSLAAENYGYTF.

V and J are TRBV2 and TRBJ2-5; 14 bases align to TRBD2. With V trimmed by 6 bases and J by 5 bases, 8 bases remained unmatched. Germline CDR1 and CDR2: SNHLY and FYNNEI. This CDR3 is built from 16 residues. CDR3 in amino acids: CASRLGTSGRGETQYF. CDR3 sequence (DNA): TGTGCCAGCAGGCTGGGGACTAGCGGGAGAGGTGAGACCCAGTACTTC.

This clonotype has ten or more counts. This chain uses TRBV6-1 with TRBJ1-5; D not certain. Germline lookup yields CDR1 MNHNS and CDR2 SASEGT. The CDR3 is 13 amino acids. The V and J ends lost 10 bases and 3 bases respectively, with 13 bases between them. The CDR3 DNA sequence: TGTGCCATCCGGTGGGGTAACAATCAGCCCCAGCATTTT. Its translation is CAIRWGNNQPQHF.

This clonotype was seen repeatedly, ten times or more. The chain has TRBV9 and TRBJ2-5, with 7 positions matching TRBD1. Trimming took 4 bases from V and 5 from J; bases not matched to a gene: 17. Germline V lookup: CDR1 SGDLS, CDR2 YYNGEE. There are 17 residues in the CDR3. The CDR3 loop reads CASSPSPHIDRVETQYF. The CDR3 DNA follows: TGTGCCAGCAGCCCGAGCCCCCATATTGACAGGGTTGAGACCCAGTACTTC.

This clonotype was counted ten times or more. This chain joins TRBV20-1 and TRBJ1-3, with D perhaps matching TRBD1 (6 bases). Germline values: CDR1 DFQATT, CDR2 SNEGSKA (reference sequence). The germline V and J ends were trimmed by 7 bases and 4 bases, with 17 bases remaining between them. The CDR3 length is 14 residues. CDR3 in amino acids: CSGKQGSAGNTIYF. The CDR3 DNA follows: TGCAGTGGCAAACAGGGCTCGGCCGGAAACACCATATATTTT.

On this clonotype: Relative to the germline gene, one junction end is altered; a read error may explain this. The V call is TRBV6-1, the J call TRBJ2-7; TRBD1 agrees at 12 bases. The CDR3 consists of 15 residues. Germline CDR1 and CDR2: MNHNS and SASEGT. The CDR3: CASCEPGQGAYEQYF. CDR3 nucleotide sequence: TGTGCCAGCTGTGAACCGGGACAGGGGGCTTACGAGCAGTACTTC.

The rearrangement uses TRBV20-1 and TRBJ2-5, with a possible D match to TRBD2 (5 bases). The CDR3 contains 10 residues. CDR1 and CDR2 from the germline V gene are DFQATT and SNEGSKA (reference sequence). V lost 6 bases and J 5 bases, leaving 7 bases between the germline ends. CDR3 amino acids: CSAWRETQYF. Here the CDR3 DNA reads TGCAGTGCCTGGAGGGAGACCCAGTACTTC.

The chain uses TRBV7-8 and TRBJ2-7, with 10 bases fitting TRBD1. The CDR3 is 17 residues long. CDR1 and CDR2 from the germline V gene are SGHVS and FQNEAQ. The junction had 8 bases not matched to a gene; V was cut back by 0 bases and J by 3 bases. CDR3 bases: TGTGCCAGCAGCTTAGCCATGGTGGGACAGGGGATCTACGAGCAGTACTTC. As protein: CASSLAMVGQGIYEQYF.

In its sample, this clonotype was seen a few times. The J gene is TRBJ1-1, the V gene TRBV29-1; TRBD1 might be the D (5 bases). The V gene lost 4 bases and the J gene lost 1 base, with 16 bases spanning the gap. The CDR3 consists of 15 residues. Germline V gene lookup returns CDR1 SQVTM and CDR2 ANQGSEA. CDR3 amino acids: CSVVNRSPANTEAFF. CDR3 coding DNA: TGCAGCGTTGTTAACAGGTCGCCTGCGAACACTGAAGCTTTCTTT.

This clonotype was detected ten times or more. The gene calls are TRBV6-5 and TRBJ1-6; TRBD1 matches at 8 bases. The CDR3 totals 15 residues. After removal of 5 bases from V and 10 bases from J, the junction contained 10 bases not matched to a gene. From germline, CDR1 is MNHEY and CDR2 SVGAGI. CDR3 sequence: CASSEAQGAWSPLHF. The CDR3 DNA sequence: TGTGCCAGCAGTGAGGCTCAGGGGGCATGGTCACCCCTCCACTTT.

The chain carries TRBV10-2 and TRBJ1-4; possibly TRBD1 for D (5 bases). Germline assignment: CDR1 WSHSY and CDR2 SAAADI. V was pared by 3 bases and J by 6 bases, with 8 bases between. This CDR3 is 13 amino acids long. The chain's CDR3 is CASSDGDDEKLFF. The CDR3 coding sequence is TGCGCCAGCAGTGATGGGGACGATGAAAAACTGTTTTTT.

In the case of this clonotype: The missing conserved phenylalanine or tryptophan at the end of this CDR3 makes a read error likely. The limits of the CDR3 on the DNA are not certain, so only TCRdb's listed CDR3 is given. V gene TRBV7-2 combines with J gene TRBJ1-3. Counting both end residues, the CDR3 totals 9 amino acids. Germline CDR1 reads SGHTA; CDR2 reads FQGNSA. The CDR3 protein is CASSPGLNT.

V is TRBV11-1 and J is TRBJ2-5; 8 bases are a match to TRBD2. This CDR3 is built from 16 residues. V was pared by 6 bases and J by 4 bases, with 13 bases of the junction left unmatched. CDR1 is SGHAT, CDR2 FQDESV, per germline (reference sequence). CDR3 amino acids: CASSAREGSGGETQYF. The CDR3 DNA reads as TGTGCCAGCAGTGCTAGAGAGGGAAGCGGGGGAGAGACCCAGTACTTC.

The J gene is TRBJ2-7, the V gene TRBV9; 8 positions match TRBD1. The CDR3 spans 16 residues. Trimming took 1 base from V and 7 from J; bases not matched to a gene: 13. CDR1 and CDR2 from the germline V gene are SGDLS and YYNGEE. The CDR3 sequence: CASSVTQTQGAGEQYF. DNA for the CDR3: TGTGCCAGCAGCGTAACCCAAACGCAGGGGGCAGGGGAGCAGTACTTC.

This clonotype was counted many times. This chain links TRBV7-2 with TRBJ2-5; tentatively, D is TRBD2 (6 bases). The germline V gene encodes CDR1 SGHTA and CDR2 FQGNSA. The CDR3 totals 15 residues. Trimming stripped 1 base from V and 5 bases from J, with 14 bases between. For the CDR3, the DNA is TGTGCCAGCAGCTTAGGGAGGGGACCGTGGGAGACCCAGTACTTC. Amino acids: CASSLGRGPWETQYF.

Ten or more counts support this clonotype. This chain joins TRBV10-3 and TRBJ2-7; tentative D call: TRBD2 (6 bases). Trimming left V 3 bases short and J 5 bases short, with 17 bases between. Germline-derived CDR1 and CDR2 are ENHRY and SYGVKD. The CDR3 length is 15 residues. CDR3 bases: TGTGCCATCAGTGAATCGGTTCTAGCGAAGAACGAGCAGTACTTC. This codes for CAISESVLAKNEQYF.

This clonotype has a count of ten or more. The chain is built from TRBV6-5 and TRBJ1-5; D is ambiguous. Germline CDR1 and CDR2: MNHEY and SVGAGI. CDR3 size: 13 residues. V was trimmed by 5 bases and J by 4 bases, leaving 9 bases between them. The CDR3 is CASSRGINQPQHF. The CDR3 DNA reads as TGTGCCAGCAGTAGAGGGATTAATCAGCCCCAGCATTTT.

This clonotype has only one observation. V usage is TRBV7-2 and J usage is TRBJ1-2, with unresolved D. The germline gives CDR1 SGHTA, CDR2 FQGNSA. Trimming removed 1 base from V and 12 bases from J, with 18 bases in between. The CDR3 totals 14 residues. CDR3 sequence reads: CASSLEEGRTDHTF. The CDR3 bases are TGTGCCAGCAGCTTAGAAGAGGGCCGAACGGACCACACCTTC.

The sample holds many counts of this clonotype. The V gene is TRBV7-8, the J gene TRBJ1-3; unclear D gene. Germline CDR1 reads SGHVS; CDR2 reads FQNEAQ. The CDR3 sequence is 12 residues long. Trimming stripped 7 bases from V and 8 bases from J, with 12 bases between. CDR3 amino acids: CASTHRGDTIYF. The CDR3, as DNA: TGTGCCAGCACCCACCGCGGGGACACCATATATTTT.

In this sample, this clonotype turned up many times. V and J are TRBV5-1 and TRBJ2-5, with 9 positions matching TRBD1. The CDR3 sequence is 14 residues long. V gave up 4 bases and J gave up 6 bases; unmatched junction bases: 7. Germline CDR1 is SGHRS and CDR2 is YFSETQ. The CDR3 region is CASSGTGGAKTQYF. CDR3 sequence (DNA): TGCGCCAGCAGCGGAACAGGGGGCGCGAAGACCCAGTACTTC.

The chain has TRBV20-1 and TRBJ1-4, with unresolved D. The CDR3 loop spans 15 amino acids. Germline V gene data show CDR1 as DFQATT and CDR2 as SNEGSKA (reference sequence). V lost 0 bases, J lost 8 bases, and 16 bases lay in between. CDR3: CSARDSRTQGEKLFF. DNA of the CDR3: TGCAGTGCTAGAGACAGCAGAACCCAAGGGGAAAAACTGTTTTTT.

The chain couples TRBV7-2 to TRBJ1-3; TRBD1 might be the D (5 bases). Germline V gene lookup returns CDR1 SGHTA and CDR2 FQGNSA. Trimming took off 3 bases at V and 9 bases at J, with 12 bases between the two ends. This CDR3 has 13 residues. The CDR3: CASSFARDSTIYF. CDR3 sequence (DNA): TGTGCCAGCAGCTTCGCCCGGGACTCCACCATATATTTT.

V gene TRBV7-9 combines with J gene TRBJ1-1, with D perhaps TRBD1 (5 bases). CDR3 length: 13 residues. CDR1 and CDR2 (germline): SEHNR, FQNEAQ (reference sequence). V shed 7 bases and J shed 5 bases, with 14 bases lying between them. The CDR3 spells CASKQDGATEAFF. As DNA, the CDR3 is TGTGCCAGCAAGCAGGATGGGGCTACTGAAGCTTTCTTT. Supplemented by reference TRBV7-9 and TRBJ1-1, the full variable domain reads DTGVSQNPRHKITKRGQNVTFRCDPISEHNRLYWYRQTLGQGPEFLTYFQNEAQLEKSRLLSDRFSAERPKGSFSTLEIQRTEQGDSAMYLCASKQDGATEAFFGQGTRLTVV.

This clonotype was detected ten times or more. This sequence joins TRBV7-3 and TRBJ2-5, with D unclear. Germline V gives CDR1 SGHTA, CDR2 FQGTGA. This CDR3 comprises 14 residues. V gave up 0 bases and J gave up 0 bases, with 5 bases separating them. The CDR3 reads CASSLTPYQETQYF. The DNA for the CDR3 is TGTGCCAGCAGCTTAACGCCGTACCAAGAGACCCAGTACTTC.

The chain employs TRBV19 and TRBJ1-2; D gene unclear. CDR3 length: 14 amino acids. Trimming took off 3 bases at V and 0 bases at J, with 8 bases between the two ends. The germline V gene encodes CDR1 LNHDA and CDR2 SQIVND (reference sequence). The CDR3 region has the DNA TGTGCCAGTAGTATCGCCACTCCTAACTATGGCTACACCTTC. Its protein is CASSIATPNYGYTF.

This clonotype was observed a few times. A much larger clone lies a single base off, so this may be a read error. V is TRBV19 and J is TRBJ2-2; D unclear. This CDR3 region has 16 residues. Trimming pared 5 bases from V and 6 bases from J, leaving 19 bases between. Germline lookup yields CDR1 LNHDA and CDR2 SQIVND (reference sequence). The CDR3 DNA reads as TGTGCCAGTAGTCCGCGCTTTTTGGCAGCCGCCGGGGAGCTGTTTTTT. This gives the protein CASSPRFLAAAGELFF.

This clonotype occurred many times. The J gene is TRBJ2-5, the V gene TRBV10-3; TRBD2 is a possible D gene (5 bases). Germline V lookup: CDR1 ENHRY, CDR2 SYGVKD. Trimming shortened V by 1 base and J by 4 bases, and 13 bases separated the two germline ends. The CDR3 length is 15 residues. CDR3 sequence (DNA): TGTGCCATCAGTGAGTGGATGGAGGACGGAGAGACCCAGTACTTC. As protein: CAISEWMEDGETQYF.